The next 32 T cell receptor beta chains were all read from a single sample in a study of beta chain features in type 1 diabetes. The investigators reverse transcribed all of the isolated RNA, so they sequenced expressed TCRB transcripts. Clones were sequenced by immunoSEQ multiplex PCR, and TCRdb holds only the in-frame ones, with some missing. The sample consists of about 360,000 clones, 10% to 15% of them appearing once. What was sequenced was naive CD4+ T cells from blood. These receptors came from a man aged 18 to 29 in good health.

The chain recombines TRBV29-1 with TRBJ2-7; TRBD2 agrees at 12 bases. This CDR3 comprises 14 residues. With 0 bases clipped from V and 5 bases from J, the junction kept 2 bases outside the gene matches. Per the germline V gene, CDR1 is SQVTM and CDR2 is ANQGSEA. For the CDR3, the DNA is TGCAGCGTTGAAGAGACTAGCGGGAGCGACGAGCAGTACTTC. It codes for CSVEETSGSDEQYF.

This clone was counted between two and nine times. The genes are TRBV4-3 and TRBJ1-2; D is possibly TRBD1 (6 bases). The CDR3 consists of 17 residues. V lost 0 bases to trimming and J lost 5 bases, with 19 bases between them. Germline loops: CDR1 LGHNA, CDR2 YSLEER. CDR3 nucleotide sequence: TGCGCCAGCAGCCAAGAATTCGGACAGTCTAGAGGGTATGGCTACACCTTC. Protein product: CASSQEFGQSRGYGYTF.

This clone appeared a few times. The rearrangement links TRBV5-5 to TRBJ1-5; 9 bases match TRBD1. Germline CDR1 SGHKS, CDR2 YYEKEE (reference sequence). The CDR3 extends over 14 amino acids. With V trimmed by 4 bases and J by 2 bases, 1 base remained unmatched. The CDR3 DNA reads TGTGCCAGCAGCCGGACAGGGGGCAATCAGCCCCAGCATTTT. Protein product: CASSRTGGNQPQHF.

This clone has just a few counts. This chain connects TRBV5-1 to TRBJ2-3, with 8 bases identical to TRBD2. This CDR3 region has 18 residues. Germline V gene sequence: CDR1 SGHRS, CDR2 YFSETQ. V lost 0 bases, J lost 5 bases, and 14 bases stayed unmatched. In nucleotides, the CDR3 is TGCGCCAGCAGCTTGGCCTCTTTCTCCGGACTAGCAGAAGATACGCAGTATTTT. Encoded protein: CASSLASFSGLAEDTQYF. The variable domain in full, completed from reference TRBV5-1 and TRBJ2-3, reads KAGVTQTPRYLIKTRGQQVTLSCSPISGHRSVSWYQQTPGQGLQFLFEYFSETQRNKGNFPGRFSGRQFSNSRSEMNVSTLELGDSALYLCASSLASFSGLAEDTQYFGPGTRLTVL.

This clone was seen only once. The genes are TRBV5-1 and TRBJ1-5; TRBD1 is a possible D gene (5 bases). V was trimmed by 0 bases and J by 4 bases, leaving 8 bases between them. The germline CDR1 and CDR2 sequences are SGHRS and YFSETQ. The CDR3 has 14 residues. The CDR3 DNA sequence: TGCGCCAGCAGCTTGGATGGGGGGAATCAGCCCCAGCATTTT. As protein: CASSLDGGNQPQHF.

The V call is TRBV7-2, the J call TRBJ1-1, with a weak D call TRBD1 (6 bases). CDR3 length: 16 residues. The germline CDR1 and CDR2 sequences are SGHTA and FQGNSA. V shed 4 bases and J shed 0 bases, with 15 bases lying between them. The CDR3 region is CASSWRGGRVNTEAFF. The CDR3 region has the DNA TGTGCCAGCAGCTGGCGGGGGGGCAGGGTGAACACTGAAGCTTTCTTT.

This clone came up a few times. This sequence joins TRBV30 and TRBJ2-2, with 10 bases aligning to TRBD1. With 3 bases clipped from V and 1 base from J, the junction kept 14 bases outside the gene matches. CDR3 length equals 19 residues. CDR1 and CDR2 from the germline V gene are GTSNPN and SVGIG (reference sequence). CDR3 nucleotide sequence: TGTGCCTGGAGGCCCAAACCGGGACAGGGGATCGGGAACACCGGGGAGCTGTTTTTT. Translation: CAWRPKPGQGIGNTGELFF.

This chain uses TRBV7-2 with TRBJ2-7; possibly TRBD2 for D (6 bases). CDR1 and CDR2 from the germline V gene are SGHTA and FQGNSA. V was pared by 3 bases and J by 13 bases, with 19 bases between. The CDR3 is 13 amino acids. CDR3 residues: CASSLEGRREGYF. Here the CDR3 DNA reads TGTGCCAGCAGCTTGGAGGGTCGACGGGAAGGATACTTC.

The rearrangement links TRBV5-6 to TRBJ2-3, with TRBD2 matching 7 bases. Germline values: CDR1 SGHDT, CDR2 YYEEEE. The CDR3 is made up of 16 amino acids. Trimming cost V 2 bases and J 1 base; bases outside gene matches: 7. In DNA, the CDR3 is TGTGCCAGCAGCTTTGTGGGGGGGGGACGCACAGATACGCAGTATTTT. Amino acids: CASSFVGGGRTDTQYF.

This clone was detected a few times. The same CDR3 also results from other DNA sequences found in this sample. The V call is TRBV28, the J call TRBJ2-5; no clear D. V was trimmed by 3 bases and J by 2 bases, leaving 4 bases between them. The CDR3 totals 12 residues. The germline gives CDR1 MDHEN, CDR2 SYDVKM. CDR3 sequence (DNA): TGTGCCAGCAGTTTCAGACAAGAGACCCAGTACTTC. This codes for CASSFRQETQYF.

The chain links TRBV11-1 to TRBJ2-1; a possible D gene is TRBD2 (6 bases). CDR1 is SGHAT and CDR2 is FQDESV in the germline V gene (reference sequence). The CDR3 totals 14 residues. The V end was cut by 3 bases, the J end by 7 bases, with 13 bases between. The chain's CDR3 is CASSFGTLGNEQFF. DNA for the CDR3: TGTGCCAGCAGCTTTGGGACTCTCGGGAATGAGCAGTTCTTC.

This clone was detected only a few times. The CDR3 region has the DNA TGTGCCAGCAGACAGACGCTCTACACAGATACGCAGTATTTT. Its protein product is CASRQTLYTDTQYF. V gene TRBV6-5 combines with J gene TRBJ2-3; D is uncertain. Germline CDR1 and CDR2: MNHEY and SVGAGI. Trimming pared 6 bases from V and 2 bases from J, leaving 12 bases between. The CDR3 is made up of 14 amino acids.

This clone came up a few times. The V and J genes are TRBV11-2 and TRBJ1-1; D is possibly TRBD1 (6 bases). The ends were cut back, 6 bases at V and 0 bases at J, with 20 bases in the middle. The CDR3 contains 17 residues. Germline CDR1 SGHAT, CDR2 FQNNGV. CDR3 sequence (DNA): TGTGCCAGCAGAACAATCAAAGGGGGTGTGGTGAACACTGAAGCTTTCTTT. Its translation is CASRTIKGGVVNTEAFF.

This clone was seen only a few times. The CDR3 loop is CASSDQGRSGYTF. CDR3 nucleotide sequence: TGTGCCAGCAGTGACCAGGGGCGCTCGGGCTACACCTTC. The V and J genes are TRBV6-4 and TRBJ1-2, with TRBD1 as a possible D gene (6 bases). With 2 bases removed from V and 8 bases from J, the gap between germline ends came to 12 bases. The CDR3 runs to 13 residues. From germline, CDR1 is MRHNA and CDR2 SNTAGT.

Here the CDR3 reads CASSPSSGSTDTQYF. The CDR3 DNA reads TGTGCCAGCAGCCCCAGTAGCGGTAGCACAGATACGCAGTATTTT. V gene TRBV7-9 combines with J gene TRBJ2-3, with D possibly TRBD2 on 6 matching bases. The germline gives CDR1 SEHNR, CDR2 FQNEAQ (reference sequence). The CDR3 covers 15 residues. Between the trimmed V and J ends, which lost 5 bases and 0 bases, there was a span of 12 bases.

This clone was seen more than once but under ten times. The chain couples TRBV9 to TRBJ2-2; 8 nucleotides align to TRBD1. V was pared by 5 bases and J by 4 bases, with 7 bases of the junction left unmatched. Germline CDR1 SGDLS, CDR2 YYNGEE. The CDR3 runs 15 residues. Here the CDR3 reads CASRPTGVITGELFF. The CDR3 coding sequence is TGTGCCAGCAGACCGACAGGGGTCATCACCGGGGAGCTGTTTTTT.

The rearrangement links TRBV7-9 to TRBJ2-2; 8 bases fit TRBD1. CDR3 length: 15 residues. Trimming at V came to 4 bases and at J to 7 bases, leaving 8 bases not matched to a gene. Germline CDR1 is SEHNR and CDR2 is FQNEAQ (reference sequence). CDR3 sequence (DNA): TGTGCCAGCAGCTCCGGGACAGGTGCACACGGGGAGCTGTTTTTT. Translating it yields CASSSGTGAHGELFF.

There are a few counts of this clone. The V gene is TRBV5-1, the J gene TRBJ2-7; TRBD2 matches at 10 bases. The CDR3 spans 16 residues. With V trimmed by 5 bases and J by 0 bases, 8 bases remained unmatched. Germline V gene data show CDR1 as SGHRS and CDR2 as YFSETQ. CDR3 nucleotide sequence: TGCGCCAGCAGGCCTCGGACTAGCGGCACCTCCTACGAGCAGTACTTC. Protein: CASRPRTSGTSYEQYF.

This clone was counted a few times. The chain uses TRBV4-3 and TRBJ2-1; 9 positions match TRBD2. V shed 1 base and J 10 bases; nucleotides not matched to a gene: 8. Germline CDR1 LGHNA, CDR2 YSLEER. This CDR3 contains 15 residues. The CDR3 nucleotides read TGCGCCAGCAGCCAAGTAGCGGGAGAACCCTGGGAGCAGTTCTTC. It is translated as CASSQVAGEPWEQFF.

The sample holds a few counts of this clone. The V call is TRBV5-1, the J call TRBJ2-3; TRBD2 might be the D (6 bases). Germline V CDR1 and CDR2: SGHRS, YFSETQ. This CDR3 region has 15 residues. V was shortened by 5 bases and J by 0 bases, with 13 bases between the two germline ends. The CDR3 coding sequence is TGCGCCAGCAGTTTCGGGAGCGGTAGCACAGATACGCAGTATTTT. Translating gives CASSFGSGSTDTQYF. Together with reference TRBV5-1 and TRBJ2-3, the CDR3 gives the full variable domain: KAGVTQTPRYLIKTRGQQVTLSCSPISGHRSVSWYQQTPGQGLQFLFEYFSETQRNKGNFPGRFSGRQFSNSRSEMNVSTLELGDSALYLCASSFGSGSTDTQYFGPGTRLTVL.

The sample holds a few counts of this clone. The chain employs TRBV4-3 and TRBJ2-7; TRBD1 might be the D (5 bases). The V end lost 0 bases, the J end lost 6 bases, and 15 bases lay between the germline ends. Germline CDR1 is LGHNA and CDR2 is YSLEER. The CDR3 is 15 amino acids. CDR3 sequence reads: CASSQDQGALSEQYF. CDR3 in DNA: TGCGCCAGCAGCCAAGATCAAGGGGCGCTTTCCGAGCAGTACTTC.

This clone was seen a handful of times. Additional DNA sequences in this sample encode the identical CDR3. The chain uses TRBV30 and TRBJ2-7, with 9 bases aligning to TRBD2. Germline V gives CDR1 GTSNPN, CDR2 SVGIG (reference sequence). Unmatched junction bases numbered 4, after V lost 2 bases and J lost 2 bases. This CDR3 region has 14 residues. Here the CDR3 DNA reads TGTGCCTGGAGTCCGGGACTAGCAACCTACGAGCAGTACTTC. It specifies CAWSPGLATYEQYF.

This clone was picked up a small number of times. The V and J genes are TRBV18 and TRBJ2-7; D might be TRBD2 (6 bases). Trimming removed 0 bases from V and 4 bases from J, with 7 bases in between. Per the germline V gene, CDR1 is KGHSH and CDR2 is LQKENI. This CDR3 is 13 amino acids long. The CDR3 is CASSPPAGYEQYF. The DNA of the CDR3 is TGTGCCAGCTCACCACCGGCGGGGTACGAGCAGTACTTC.

This clone has more than one count but fewer than ten. The chain uses TRBV7-3 and TRBJ2-7, with 7 bases matching TRBD2. V lost 5 bases and J lost 5; bases outside the gene matches: 9. This CDR3 contains 14 residues. CDR1 and CDR2 (germline): SGHTA, FQGTGA. CDR3 region: CASSRSGESHEQYF. CDR3 in DNA: TGTGCCAGCAGCCGAAGCGGGGAGAGTCACGAGCAGTACTTC.

The chain recombines TRBV28 with TRBJ2-5, with 11 bases aligning to TRBD2. From germline, CDR1 is MDHEN and CDR2 SYDVKM. V lost 4 bases, J lost 5 bases, and 18 bases stayed unmatched. CDR3 size: 19 residues. The CDR3 spells CASSSTPPGLAGGLETQYF. DNA for the CDR3: TGTGCCAGCAGTTCAACCCCACCAGGTTTAGCGGGAGGGTTGGAGACCCAGTACTTC.

This clone turned up a few times. The CDR3 spells CATSRDSANTGELFF. DNA for the CDR3: TGTGCCACCAGCAGAGATTCTGCGAACACCGGGGAGCTGTTTTTT. This chain uses TRBV15 with TRBJ2-2; D gene ambiguous. Trimming pared 0 bases from V and 0 bases from J, leaving 5 bases between. CDR1 is LNHNV and CDR2 is YYDKDF in the germline V gene (reference sequence). This CDR3 spans 15 amino acids.

The chain uses TRBV18 and TRBJ2-1; a weak D match, TRBD1 (5 bases). The CDR3 runs to 13 residues. The V gene's germline CDR1 is KGHSH and CDR2 LQKENI. V was shortened by 6 bases and J by 2 bases, with 8 bases between the two germline ends. CDR3 protein: CASSKTAYNEQFF. DNA of the CDR3: TGTGCCAGCTCTAAGACAGCCTACAATGAGCAGTTCTTC.

This clone came up many times. The rearrangement uses TRBV12-5 and TRBJ2-1, with TRBD1 matching over 10 bases. There are 11 residues in the CDR3. From germline, CDR1 is LGHNT and CDR2 FRNRAP. After removal of 6 bases from V and 15 bases from J, the junction contained 5 bases not matched to a gene. The DNA of the CDR3 is TGTGCTAGTGGCCCCGGGACAGGGGTGTTCTTC. The encoded protein is CASGPGTGVFF.

The chain recombines TRBV4-1 with TRBJ2-4; 12 bases line up with TRBD2. The V gene end was trimmed by 2 bases and the J gene end by 0 bases; junction bases not matched to a gene: 11. The CDR3 has 20 residues. CDR1 and CDR2 from the germline V gene are MGHRA and YSYEKL. The CDR3 is CASSQTRLAGVKLAKNIQYF. The CDR3 nucleotides read TGCGCCAGCAGCCAAACCCGACTAGCGGGGGTGAAGCTAGCCAAAAACATTCAGTACTTC.

Remarks on this clone: The sample carries other DNA sequences with the same CDR3. V is TRBV18 and J is TRBJ2-7; a possible D gene is TRBD1 (5 bases). Germline CDR1 and CDR2: KGHSH and LQKENI. The V end was cut by 2 bases, the J end by 3 bases, with 11 bases between. The CDR3 length is 14 residues. The CDR3 DNA reads as TGTGCCAGCTCACCATCGGCAGGGTTCTACGAGCAGTACTTC. Translated, it gives CASSPSAGFYEQYF.

The V gene is TRBV15, the J gene TRBJ1-5; tentative D call: TRBD1 (6 bases). V lost 0 bases and J 7 bases, leaving 16 bases between the germline ends. This CDR3 has 16 amino acids. Germline lookup yields CDR1 LNHNV and CDR2 YYDKDF (reference sequence). The CDR3 is CATSRDRVGQGQPQHF. DNA of the CDR3: TGTGCCACCAGCAGAGATAGGGTCGGTCAGGGGCAGCCCCAGCATTTT.

This clone was seen a few times. The rearrangement joins TRBV7-9 to TRBJ2-3; the match to TRBD2 covers 9 bases. CDR1 is SEHNR, CDR2 FQNEAQ, per germline (reference sequence). After removal of 3 bases from V and 0 bases from J, the junction contained 4 bases not matched to a gene. The CDR3 totals 16 residues. The CDR3 protein is CASSFDLAGSTDTQYF. The CDR3 region has the DNA TGTGCCAGCAGCTTCGACCTAGCGGGAAGCACAGATACGCAGTATTTT.